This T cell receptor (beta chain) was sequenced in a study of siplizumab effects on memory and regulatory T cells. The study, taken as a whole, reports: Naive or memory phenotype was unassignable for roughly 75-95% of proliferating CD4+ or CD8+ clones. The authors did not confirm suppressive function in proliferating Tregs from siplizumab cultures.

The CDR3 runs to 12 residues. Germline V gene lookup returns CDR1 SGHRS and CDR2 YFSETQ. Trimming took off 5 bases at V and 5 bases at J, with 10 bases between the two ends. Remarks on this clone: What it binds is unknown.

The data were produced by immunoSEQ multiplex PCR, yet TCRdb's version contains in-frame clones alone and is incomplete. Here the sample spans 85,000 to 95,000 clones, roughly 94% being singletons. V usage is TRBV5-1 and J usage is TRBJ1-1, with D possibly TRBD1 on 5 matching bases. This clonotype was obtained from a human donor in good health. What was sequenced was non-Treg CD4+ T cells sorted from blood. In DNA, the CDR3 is TGCGCCAGCAGTTCCGGGACGACTGAAGCTTTCTTT. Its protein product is CASSSGTTEAFF.